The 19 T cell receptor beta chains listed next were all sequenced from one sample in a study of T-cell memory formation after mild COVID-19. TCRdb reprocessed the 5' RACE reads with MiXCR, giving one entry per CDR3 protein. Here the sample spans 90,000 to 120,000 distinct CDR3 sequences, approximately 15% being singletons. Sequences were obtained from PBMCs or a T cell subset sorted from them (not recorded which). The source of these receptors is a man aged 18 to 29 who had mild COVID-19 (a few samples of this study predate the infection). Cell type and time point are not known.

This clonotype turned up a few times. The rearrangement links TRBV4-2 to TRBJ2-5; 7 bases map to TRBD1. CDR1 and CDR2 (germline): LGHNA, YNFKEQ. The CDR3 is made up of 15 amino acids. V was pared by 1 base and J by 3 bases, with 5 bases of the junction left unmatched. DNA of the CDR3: TGTGCCAGCAGCCAAGTCGACAGGGCCAAAGAGACCCAGTACTTC. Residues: CASSQVDRAKETQYF.

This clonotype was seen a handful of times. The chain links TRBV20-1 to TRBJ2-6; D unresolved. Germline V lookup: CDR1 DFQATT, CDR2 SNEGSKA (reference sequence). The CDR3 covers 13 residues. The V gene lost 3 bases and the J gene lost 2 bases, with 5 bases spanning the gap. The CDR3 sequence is CSASDTGANVLTF. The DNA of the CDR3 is TGCAGTGCTAGTGATACTGGGGCCAACGTCCTGACTTTC.

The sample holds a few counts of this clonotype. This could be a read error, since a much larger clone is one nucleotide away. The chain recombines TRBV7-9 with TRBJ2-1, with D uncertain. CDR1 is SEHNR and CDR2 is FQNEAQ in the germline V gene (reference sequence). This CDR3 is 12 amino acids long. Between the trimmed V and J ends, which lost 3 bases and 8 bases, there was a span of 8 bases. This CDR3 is CASSFLFYEQFF. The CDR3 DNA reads TGTGCCAGCAGCTTTCTTTTCTATGAGCAGTTCTTC.

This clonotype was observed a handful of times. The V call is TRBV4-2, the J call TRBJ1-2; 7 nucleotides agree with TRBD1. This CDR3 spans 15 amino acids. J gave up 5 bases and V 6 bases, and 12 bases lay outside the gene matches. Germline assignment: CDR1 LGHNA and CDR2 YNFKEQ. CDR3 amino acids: CASRLDREGFYGYTF. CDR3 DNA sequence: TGTGCCAGCAGATTAGACAGGGAAGGGTTTTATGGCTACACCTTC.

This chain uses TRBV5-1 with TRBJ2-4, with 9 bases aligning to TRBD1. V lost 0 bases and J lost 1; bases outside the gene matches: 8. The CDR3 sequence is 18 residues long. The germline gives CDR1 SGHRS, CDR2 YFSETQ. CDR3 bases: TGCGCCAGCAGCTTGGCTGGGGACAGGGAGCGCGCCAAAAACATTCAGTACTTC. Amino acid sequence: CASSLAGDRERAKNIQYF.

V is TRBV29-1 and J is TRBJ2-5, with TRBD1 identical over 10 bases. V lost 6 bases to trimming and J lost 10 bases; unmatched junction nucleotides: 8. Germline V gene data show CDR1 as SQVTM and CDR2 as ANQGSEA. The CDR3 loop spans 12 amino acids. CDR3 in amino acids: CSVETGGQGQYF. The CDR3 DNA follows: TGCAGCGTCGAGACAGGGGGCCAGGGCCAGTACTTC.

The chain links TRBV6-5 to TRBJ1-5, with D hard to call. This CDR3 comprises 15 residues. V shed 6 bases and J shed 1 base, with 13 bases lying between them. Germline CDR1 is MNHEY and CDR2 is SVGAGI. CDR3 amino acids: CASSPRVPSNQPQHF. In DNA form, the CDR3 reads TGTGCCAGCAGCCCCCGAGTCCCGAGCAATCAGCCCCAGCATTTT.

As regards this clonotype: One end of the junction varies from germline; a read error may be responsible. As DNA, the CDR3 is TGTGCCAGCAGCACCCGGGACAGCTCCTACGAGCAGTCCTTC. It codes for CASSTRDSSYEQSF. The chain combines TRBV7-2 with TRBJ2-7; TRBD1 aligns across 7 bases. Germline V gene sequence: CDR1 SGHTA, CDR2 FQGNSA. The CDR3 totals 14 residues.

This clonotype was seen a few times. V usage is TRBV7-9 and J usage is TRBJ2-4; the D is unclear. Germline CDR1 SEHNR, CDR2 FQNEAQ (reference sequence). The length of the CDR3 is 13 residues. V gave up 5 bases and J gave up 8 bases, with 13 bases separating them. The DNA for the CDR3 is TGTGCCAGCAGCCCCGTCGAGTCGGACATTCAGTACTTC. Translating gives CASSPVESDIQYF. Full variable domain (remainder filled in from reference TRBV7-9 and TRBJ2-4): DTGVSQNPRHKITKRGQNVTFRCDPISEHNRLYWYRQTLGQGPEFLTYFQNEAQLEKSRLLSDRFSAERPKGSFSTLEIQRTEQGDSAMYLCASSPVESDIQYFGAGTRLSVL.

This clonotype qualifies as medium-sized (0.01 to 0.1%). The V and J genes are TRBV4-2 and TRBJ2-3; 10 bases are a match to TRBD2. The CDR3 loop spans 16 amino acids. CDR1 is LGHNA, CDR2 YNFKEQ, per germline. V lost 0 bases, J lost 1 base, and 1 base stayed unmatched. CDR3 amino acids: CASSQDLAGGTDTQYF. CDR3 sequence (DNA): TGTGCCAGCAGCCAAGATCTAGCGGGGGGCACAGATACGCAGTATTTT.

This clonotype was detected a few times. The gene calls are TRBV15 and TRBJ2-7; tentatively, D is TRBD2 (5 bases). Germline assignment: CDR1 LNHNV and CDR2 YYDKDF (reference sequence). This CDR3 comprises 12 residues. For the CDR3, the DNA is TGTGCTGCGAGGAGGCTCTCCTACGAGCAGTACGTC. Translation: CAARRLSYEQYV.

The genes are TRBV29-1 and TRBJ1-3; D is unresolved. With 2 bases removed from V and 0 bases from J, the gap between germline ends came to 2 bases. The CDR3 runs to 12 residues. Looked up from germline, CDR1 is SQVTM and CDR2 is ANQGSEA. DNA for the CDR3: TGCAGCGTTGAAAACTCTGGAAACACCATATATTTT. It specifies CSVENSGNTIYF.

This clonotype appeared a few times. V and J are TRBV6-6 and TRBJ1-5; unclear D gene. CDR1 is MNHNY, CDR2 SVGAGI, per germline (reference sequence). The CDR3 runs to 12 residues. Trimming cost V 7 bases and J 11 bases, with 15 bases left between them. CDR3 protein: CASTEGGRAQHF. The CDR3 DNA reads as TGTGCCAGCACCGAGGGTGGTCGGGCCCAGCATTTT.

The CDR3 sequence is CASSFPLTSGGAGELFF. For the CDR3, the DNA is TGTGCCAGCAGCTTTCCTTTGACCAGCGGGGGGGCCGGGGAGCTGTTTTTT. This chain uses TRBV7-2 with TRBJ2-2; 10 bases agree with TRBD2. Germline-derived CDR1 and CDR2 are SGHTA and FQGNSA. V shed 3 bases and J 6 bases; nucleotides not matched to a gene: 10. CDR3 length: 17 residues.

The CDR3 DNA reads TGCAGCGTTGAAGGGACGTCTGCGGGGGCCAGCACAGATACGCAGTATTTT. It yields the protein CSVEGTSAGASTDTQYF. V usage is TRBV29-1 and J usage is TRBJ2-3; tentatively, D is TRBD2 (7 bases). Trimming shortened V by 1 base and J by 0 bases, and 17 bases separated the two germline ends. Germline V CDR1 and CDR2: SQVTM, ANQGSEA. The CDR3 runs 17 residues.

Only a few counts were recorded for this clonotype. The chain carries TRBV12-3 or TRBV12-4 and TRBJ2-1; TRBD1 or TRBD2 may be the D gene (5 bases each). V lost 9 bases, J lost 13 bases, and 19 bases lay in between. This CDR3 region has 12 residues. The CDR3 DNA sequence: TGTGCCAGTCTGAACCCCGGGGCTAGCCAGTTCTTC. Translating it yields CASLNPGASQFF.

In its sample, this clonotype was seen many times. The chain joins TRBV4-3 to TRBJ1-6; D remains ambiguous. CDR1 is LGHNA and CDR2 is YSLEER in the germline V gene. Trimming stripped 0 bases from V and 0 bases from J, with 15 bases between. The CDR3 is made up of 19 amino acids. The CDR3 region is CASSQDWLGGISYNSPLHF. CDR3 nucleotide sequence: TGCGCCAGCAGCCAAGATTGGTTGGGCGGGATCTCCTATAATTCACCCCTCCACTTT.

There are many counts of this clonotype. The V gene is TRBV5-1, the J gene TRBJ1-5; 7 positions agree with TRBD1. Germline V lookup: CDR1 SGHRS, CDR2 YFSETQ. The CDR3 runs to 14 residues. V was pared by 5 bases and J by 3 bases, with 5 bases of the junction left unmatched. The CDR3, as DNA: TGCGCCAGCAGTCCGACAGGGAACAATCAGCCCCAGCATTTT. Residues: CASSPTGNNQPQHF.

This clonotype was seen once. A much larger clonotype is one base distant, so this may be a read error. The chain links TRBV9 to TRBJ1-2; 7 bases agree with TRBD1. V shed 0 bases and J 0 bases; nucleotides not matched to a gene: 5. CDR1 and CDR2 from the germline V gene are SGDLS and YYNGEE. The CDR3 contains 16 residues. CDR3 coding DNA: TGTGCCAGCAGCGTAGACCACAGGGGTGCTAACTATGGCTACACCTTC. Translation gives CASSVDHRGANYGYTF.